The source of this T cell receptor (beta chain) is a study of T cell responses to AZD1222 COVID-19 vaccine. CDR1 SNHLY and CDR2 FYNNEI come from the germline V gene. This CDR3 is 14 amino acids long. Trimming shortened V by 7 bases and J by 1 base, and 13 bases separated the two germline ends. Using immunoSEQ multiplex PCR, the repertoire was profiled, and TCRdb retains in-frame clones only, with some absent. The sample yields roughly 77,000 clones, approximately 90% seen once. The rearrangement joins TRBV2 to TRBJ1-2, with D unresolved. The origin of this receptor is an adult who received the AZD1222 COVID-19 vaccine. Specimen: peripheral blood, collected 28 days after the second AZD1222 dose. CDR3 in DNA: TGTGCCAGCATTAGCGTAGGGCTTAACTATGGCTACACCTTC. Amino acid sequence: CASISVGLNYGYTF.